These 27 T cell receptor beta chains were all obtained from the same sample, sequenced in a study of control samples from healthy donors and cancer patients. The protocol was immunoSEQ multiplex PCR, while the TCRdb copy is restricted to in-frame clones and leaves out a portion. The sample carries 55,000 to 80,000 clones, approximately 90% recorded once. The sequenced sample consisted of PBMCs. The receptors stem from a man aged 60 to 75 with colorectal cancer.

The gene calls are TRBV27 and TRBJ2-7, with 9 bases fitting TRBD1. After removal of 6 bases from V and 4 bases from J, the junction contained 7 bases not matched to a gene. Germline-derived CDR1 and CDR2 are MNHEY and SMNVEV (reference sequence). The CDR3 has 14 amino acids. The CDR3 bases are TGTGCCAGCAGCCGGACAGGGGTCGGTTACGAGCAGTACTTC. This translates into CASSRTGVGYEQYF.

This clone has a single count. The chain has TRBV5-5 and TRBJ1-5; 10 nucleotides match TRBD1. V lost 4 bases, J lost 7 bases, and 8 bases stayed unmatched. This CDR3 is 15 amino acids long. CDR1 and CDR2 (germline): SGHKS, YYEKEE (reference sequence). CDR3 nucleotide sequence: TGTGCCAGCAGCATGTGGACAGGGGGTTTCCAGCCCCAGCATTTT. Its protein product is CASSMWTGGFQPQHF.

The genes are TRBV19 and TRBJ1-5, with D perhaps TRBD1 (5 bases). The length of the CDR3 is 14 residues. V was clipped by 8 bases and J by 2 bases, with 13 bases between them. Looked up from germline, CDR1 is LNHDA and CDR2 is SQIVND (reference sequence). The CDR3 nucleotides are TGTGCCAGTTCCCCTGGCAGGGGCAATCAGCCCCAGCATTTT. This codes for CASSPGRGNQPQHF.

This clone has only a few counts. Different DNA sequences within this sample yield the same CDR3. The chain uses TRBV18 and TRBJ2-5, with D perhaps TRBD1 (6 bases). This CDR3 is built from 13 residues. The germline V and J ends were trimmed by 4 bases and 2 bases, with 8 bases remaining between them. Germline CDR1 and CDR2: KGHSH and LQKENI. CDR3 residues: CASSLGQQETQYF. The CDR3 DNA follows: TGTGCCAGCTCACTCGGACAGCAAGAGACCCAGTACTTC.

The chain is built from TRBV11-2 and TRBJ2-7; 9 positions match TRBD1. Germline assignment: CDR1 SGHAT and CDR2 FQNNGV. This CDR3 comprises 16 residues. Germline trimming cut 0 bases from V and 3 bases from J; bases unmatched to any gene: 6. The CDR3 DNA reads as TGTGCCAGCAGCTTAGAAGGGACAGGGATGGTCTACGAGCAGTACTTC. Protein product: CASSLEGTGMVYEQYF.

The chain carries TRBV18 and TRBJ1-6; D uncertain. Trimming stripped 6 bases from V and 7 bases from J, with 13 bases between. CDR1 KGHSH and CDR2 LQKENI come from the germline V gene. This CDR3 region has 14 residues. The CDR3: CASSGDLGNSPLHF. The CDR3 DNA sequence: TGTGCCAGCTCGGGCGACCTGGGGAATTCACCCCTCCACTTT. The variable domain in full, completed from reference TRBV18 and TRBJ1-6, reads NAGVMQNPRHLVRRRGQEARLRCSPMKGHSHVYWYRQLPEEGLKFMVYLQKENIIDESGMPKERFSAEFPKEGPSILRIQQVVRGDSAAYFCASSGDLGNSPLHFGNGTRLTVT.

This clone was recorded only once. The chain employs TRBV6-6 and TRBJ1-2; D is perhaps TRBD1 (5 bases). Trimming removed 7 bases from V and 0 bases from J, with 15 bases in between. This CDR3 is 15 amino acids long. Germline CDR1 MNHNY, CDR2 SVGAGI (reference sequence). CDR3 sequence (DNA): TGTGCCAGCACCAAGGGGCGTACCTCTAACTATGGCTACACCTTC. This gives the protein CASTKGRTSNYGYTF.

The J gene is TRBJ2-3, the V gene TRBV5-6, with D possibly being TRBD1 (5 bases). The CDR3 has 13 residues. Per germline, CDR1 SGHDT and CDR2 YYEEEE. With 2 bases removed from V and 6 bases from J, the gap between germline ends came to 10 bases. The CDR3 protein is CASSFQGGDTQYF. In DNA form, the CDR3 reads TGTGCCAGCAGCTTCCAGGGTGGGGATACGCAGTATTTT.

This sequence joins TRBV5-1 and TRBJ2-5; maybe TRBD2 (5 bases). CDR1 and CDR2 (germline): SGHRS, YFSETQ. V gave up 4 bases and J gave up 5 bases, with 18 bases separating them. This CDR3 has 15 residues. The CDR3 DNA follows: TGCGCCAGCAGCCCCGGGATCTTCTCGCAGGAGACCCAGTACTTC. Translation gives CASSPGIFSQETQYF.

The chain recombines TRBV19 with TRBJ2-3; D gene ambiguous. The V gene's germline CDR1 is LNHDA and CDR2 SQIVND (reference sequence). V was pared by 6 bases and J by 6 bases, with 7 bases between. The CDR3 totals 11 residues. The CDR3 DNA reads as TGTGCCAGTAGGCGCCGGGATACGCAGTATTTT. Translating it yields CASRRRDTQYF.

This clone was found once. The chain joins TRBV27 to TRBJ2-6; D unresolved. Trimming removed 4 bases at V and 0 bases at J, with 7 bases between. Looked up from germline, CDR1 is MNHEY and CDR2 is SMNVEV (reference sequence). The CDR3 is 15 residues long. Written as DNA, the CDR3 is TGTGCCAGCAGTTCCGATTACTCTGGGGCCAACGTCCTGACTTTC. Its protein product is CASSSDYSGANVLTF.

This clone was counted once. The chain is built from TRBV28 and TRBJ2-3; no clear D. Germline assignment: CDR1 MDHEN and CDR2 SYDVKM. This CDR3 region has 14 residues. V was cut by 5 bases and J by 4 bases, with 13 bases left in between. The CDR3 loop reads CASSPLQRADTQYF. The CDR3 nucleotides read TGTGCCAGCAGTCCTCTCCAACGAGCAGATACGCAGTATTTT.

The V and J genes are TRBV7-2 and TRBJ1-1; D is ambiguous. Germline CDR1 reads SGHTA; CDR2 reads FQGNSA. This CDR3 spans 13 amino acids. V was clipped by 6 bases and J by 5 bases, with 13 bases between them. CDR3 DNA sequence: TGTGCCAGCAGGTCCCAGAGAGGGACTGAAGCTTTCTTT. This codes for CASRSQRGTEAFF.

V and J are TRBV6-5 and TRBJ2-5, with TRBD2 matching over 8 bases. Germline loops: CDR1 MNHEY, CDR2 SVGAGI. This CDR3 is built from 15 residues. Losses at the gene ends were 7 bases for V and 5 bases for J; bases not matched to a gene: 12. This chain's CDR3 is CASNILAGEWETQYF. The CDR3 DNA follows: TGTGCCAGCAATATCCTAGCGGGCGAGTGGGAGACCCAGTACTTC.

Details on this clone: The CDR3 carries no conserved terminal phenylalanine or tryptophan, so it likely arises from a read error. No DNA is shown, since the ends of the CDR3 on it are uncertain; the CDR3 is the one TCRdb lists. V is TRBV5-6 and J is TRBJ1-1. The germline gives CDR1 SGHDT, CDR2 YYEEEE. The CDR3 spans 9 residues, counting both ends. Here the CDR3 reads CASRNPGKC.

This clone was detected once. This chain links TRBV11-2 with TRBJ1-6, with TRBD1 as a possible D gene (6 bases). CDR1 and CDR2 (germline): SGHAT, FQNNGV. The CDR3 spans 16 residues. V gave up 2 bases and J gave up 4 bases, with 12 bases separating them. Here the CDR3 reads CASSLQGSPYNSPLHF. The DNA for the CDR3 is TGTGCCAGCAGCTTACAGGGGTCCCCTTATAATTCACCCCTCCACTTT.

In this sample, this clone turned up once. V and J are TRBV20-1 and TRBJ2-7; 7 bases line up with TRBD2. The CDR3 extends over 11 amino acids. Germline CDR1 reads DFQATT; CDR2 reads SNEGSKA (reference sequence). J lost 4 bases, V lost 4 bases, and 1 base had no gene match. The CDR3 DNA reads TGCAGTGCTATTAGCGGGTACGAGCAGTACTTC. Its translation: CSAISGYEQYF.

To note about this clone: A much bigger clone sits one base away, suggesting this may be a read error. This rearrangement joins TRBV7-6 to TRBJ2-7; 10 nucleotides align to TRBD2. The trim removed 3 bases at V and 0 bases at J, leaving 5 bases unmatched. CDR3 length: 16 amino acids. CDR1 and CDR2 from the germline V gene are SGHVS and FNYEAQ. CDR3 loop: CASSLTSGLSSYEQYF. The CDR3 DNA sequence: TGTGCCAGCAGCTTGACTAGCGGGCTTAGCTCCTACGAGCAGTACTTC.

The rearrangement uses TRBV4-3 and TRBJ2-7; unclear D gene. V was clipped by 0 bases and J by 5 bases, with 20 bases between them. Germline assignment: CDR1 LGHNA and CDR2 YSLEER. This CDR3 is 17 amino acids long. As DNA, the CDR3 is TGCGCCAGCAGCCAAGAAGAGGCGCAGAGAGCTTACAACGAGCAGTACTTC. This translates into CASSQEEAQRAYNEQYF.

V and J are TRBV7-9 and TRBJ1-2; D gene ambiguous. Germline loops: CDR1 SEHNR, CDR2 FQNEAQ (reference sequence). CDR3 size: 13 residues. The V end lost 1 base, the J end lost 7 bases, and 10 bases lay between the germline ends. This CDR3 reads CASSLGVGGGYTF. DNA of the CDR3: TGTGCCAGCAGCTTAGGGGTGGGTGGTGGCTACACCTTC.

V and J are TRBV4-3 and TRBJ1-2, with D uncertain. V was shortened by 0 bases and J by 7 bases, with 15 bases between the two germline ends. The length of the CDR3 is 15 residues. CDR1 and CDR2 (germline): LGHNA, YSLEER. For the CDR3, the DNA is TGCGCCAGCAGCCAAGATAGTGGTCTCCGGAGTGGCTACACCTTC. This encodes CASSQDSGLRSGYTF.

This clone was observed a single time. The chain is built from TRBV5-1 and TRBJ2-1, with unresolved D. The CDR3 sequence is 11 residues long. V lost 1 base to trimming and J lost 7 bases, with 3 bases between them. CDR1 SGHRS and CDR2 YFSETQ come from the germline V gene. The CDR3 DNA reads as TGCGCCAGCAGCTTGAGGAATGAGCAGTTCTTC. Translation: CASSLRNEQFF. Full variable domain (rest looked up from reference TRBV5-1 and TRBJ2-1): KAGVTQTPRYLIKTRGQQVTLSCSPISGHRSVSWYQQTPGQGLQFLFEYFSETQRNKGNFPGRFSGRQFSNSRSEMNVSTLELGDSALYLCASSLRNEQFFGPGTRLTVL.

V is TRBV5-4 and J is TRBJ1-4; the D is unclear. Trimming shortened V by 3 bases and J by 6 bases, and 12 bases separated the two germline ends. Germline V gene sequence: CDR1 SGHNT, CDR2 YYREEE (reference sequence). The CDR3 is 14 amino acids. CDR3 coding DNA: TGTGCCAGCAGCTACTCTTGGTCCGATGAAAAACTGTTTTTT. Its protein product is CASSYSWSDEKLFF.

V is TRBV18 and J is TRBJ1-2; no firm D call. V lost 6 bases to trimming and J lost 4 bases, with 12 bases between them. This CDR3 is built from 13 residues. CDR1 and CDR2 from the germline V gene are KGHSH and LQKENI. CDR3 region: CASSGSQSYGYTF. As DNA, the CDR3 is TGTGCCAGCTCTGGGTCGCAGAGCTATGGCTACACCTTC.

In its sample, this clone was seen a few times. The rearrangement uses TRBV7-3 and TRBJ2-3; D uncertain. The germline V gene has CDR1 SGHTA and CDR2 FQGTGA. CDR3 size: 13 residues. With 2 bases removed from V and 3 bases from J, the gap between germline ends came to 6 bases. The CDR3 loop is CASSLVPTDTQYF. The CDR3 bases are TGTGCCAGCAGCTTAGTCCCAACAGATACGCAGTATTTT.

This chain links TRBV5-4 with TRBJ1-1; TRBD1 matches 10 bases. The ends lost 0 bases at V and 5 bases at J; junction bases unmatched: 4. This CDR3 has 15 amino acids. Germline CDR1 and CDR2: SGHNT and YYREEE (reference sequence). Here the CDR3 reads CASSLGQGALTEAFF. DNA for the CDR3: TGTGCCAGCAGCTTGGGACAGGGGGCGCTTACTGAAGCTTTCTTT. Filled out from reference TRBV5-4 and TRBJ1-1, the complete variable domain reads ETGVTQSPTHLIKTRGQQVTLRCSSQSGHNTVSWYQQALGQGPQFIFQYYREEENGRGNFPPRFSGLQFPNYSSELNVNALELDDSALYLCASSLGQGALTEAFFGQGTRLTVV.

The chain recombines TRBV12-3 or TRBV12-4 with TRBJ1-1; D gene ambiguous. The CDR3 is 13 residues long. The V end was cut by 1 base, the J end by 4 bases, with 7 bases between. CDR3 in DNA: TGTGCCAGCAGTTTAGTGTACAGCACTGAAGCTTTCTTT. Residues: CASSLVYSTEAFF.